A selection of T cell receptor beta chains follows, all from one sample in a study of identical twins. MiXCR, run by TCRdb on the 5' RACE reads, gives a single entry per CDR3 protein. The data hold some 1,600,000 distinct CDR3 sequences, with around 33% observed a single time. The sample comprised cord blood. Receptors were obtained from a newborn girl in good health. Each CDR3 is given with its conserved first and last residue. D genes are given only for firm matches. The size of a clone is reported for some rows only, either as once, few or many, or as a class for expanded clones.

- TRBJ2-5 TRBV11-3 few TGTGCCAGCAGCCCAGAATGGGTCCCCCAGTACTTC CASSPEWVPQYF
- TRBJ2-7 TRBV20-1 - TGCAGTGCTAGGGATCCTATCGGATCCTACAATGAGCAGTACTTC CSARDPIGSYNEQYF
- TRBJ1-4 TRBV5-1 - TGCGCCAGCAGCTTGGGGGGCCCTCAGGGTGAAAAACTGTTTTTT CASSLGGPQGEKLFF
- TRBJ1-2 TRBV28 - TGTGCCAGCAGTTCAGGGGTAGAAGGCTACACCTTC CASSSGVEGYTF
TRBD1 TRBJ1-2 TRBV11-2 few TGTGCCAGCAGCGTAGTGGGGACAGGGATCTATGGCTACACCTTC CASSVVGTGIYGYTF
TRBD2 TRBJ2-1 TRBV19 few TGTGCCAGTAGTATAAGGGGGACTAGCGGCAACTCTTACAATGAGCAGTTCTTC CASSIRGTSGNSYNEQFF
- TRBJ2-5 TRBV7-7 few TGTGCCAGCAGCGGGGGACCGCAAGAGCCCCAGTACTTC CASSGGPQEPQYF
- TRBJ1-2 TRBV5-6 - TGCGCCAGCAGCTTGGCAGTCCTGCCCTCTAACTATGGCTACACCTTC CASSLAVLPSNYGYTF
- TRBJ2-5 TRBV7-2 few TGTGCCAGCAGCTTGAAAGGGATGGGAGAGACCCAGTACTTC CASSLKGMGETQYF
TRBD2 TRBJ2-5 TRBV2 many TGTGCCAGCAGTGAACATCTAGCGGGAGGAGAGACCCAGTACTTC CASSEHLAGGETQYF
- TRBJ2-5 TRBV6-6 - TGTGCCAGCAGTTACACTTATCGGGAGCCAGAAGAGACCCAGTACTTC CASSYTYREPEETQYF
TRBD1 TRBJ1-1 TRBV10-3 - TGTGCCATCAGTGAAGTAGGGGACAGGAACACTGAAGCTTTCTTT CAISEVGDRNTEAFF
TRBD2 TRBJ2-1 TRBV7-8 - TGTGCCAGCAGCTCCCGGACAGGACGGTCTAGCGGGGGCTACAATGAGCAGTTCTTC CASSSRTGRSSGGYNEQFF
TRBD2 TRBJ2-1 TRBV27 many TGTGCCAGCAGTCCCGGGACTAGCGGGGGATACAATGAGCAGTTCTTC CASSPGTSGGYNEQFF
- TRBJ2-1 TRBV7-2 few TGTGCCAGCAGCGATTTTACAGGGAGTGGGAGAGATGAGCAGTTCTTC CASSDFTGSGRDEQFF
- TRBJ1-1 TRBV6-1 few TGTGCCAGCTTTCGGCGGGGCACTGAAGCTTTCTTT CASFRRGTEAFF
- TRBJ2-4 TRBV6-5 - TGTGCCAGCAGTTATAAGCGCACTGGAGCCAAAAACATTCAGTACTTC CASSYKRTGAKNIQYF
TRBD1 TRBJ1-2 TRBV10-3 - TGTGCCATCAGTGAGGGACAGGGGGCTACCTATGGCTACACCTTC CAISEGQGATYGYTF
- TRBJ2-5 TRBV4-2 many TGTGCCAGCAGCCAAGTCGCTAAGACCCAGTACTTC CASSQVAKTQYF
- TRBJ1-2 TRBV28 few TGTGCCAGCAGTTTATTCCTGCAGGGTGGGATCGGCTACACCTTC CASSLFLQGGIGYTF
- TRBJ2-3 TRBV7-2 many TGTGCCAGCAGCTTACGGGACGGAGATACGCAGTATTTT CASSLRDGDTQYF
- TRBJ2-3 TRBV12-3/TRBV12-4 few TGTGCCAGCAGTTTGATACAGGACGGCACAGTCTTTAGCACAGATACGCAGTATTTT CASSLIQDGTVFSTDTQYF
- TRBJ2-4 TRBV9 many TGTGCCAGCAACGACGGCTTAGCCAAAAACATTCAGTACTTC CASNDGLAKNIQYF
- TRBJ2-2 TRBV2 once TGTGCCAGCAGTGGACAGCGGAACACCGGGGAGCTGTTTTTT CASSGQRNTGELFF
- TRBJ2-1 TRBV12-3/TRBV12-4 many TGTGCCAGCAGTTTGGGACGACGGGACCTAGGATACAATGAGCAGTTCTTC CASSLGRRDLGYNEQFF
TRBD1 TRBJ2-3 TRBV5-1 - TGCGCCAGCAGCCCCGGGACAGGGGACACAGATACGCAGTATTTT CASSPGTGDTDTQYF
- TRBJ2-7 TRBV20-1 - TGCAGTGCTCCTTGGGGGGAGACCCACAATGAGCAGTACTTC CSAPWGETHNEQYF
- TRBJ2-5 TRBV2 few TGTGCCAGCATGCGAGAGACCCAGTACTTC CASMRETQYF
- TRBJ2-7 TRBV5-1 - TGCGCCAGCAGAAGGGACTTTACCTTCGGGAATGAGCAGTACTTC CASRRDFTFGNEQYF
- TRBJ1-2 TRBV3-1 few TGTGCCAGCAGCCATCCTCTCAGGGGCAGGGTCTATGGCTACACCTTC CASSHPLRGRVYGYTF
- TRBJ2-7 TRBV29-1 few TGCAGCGTTGAAGGCATCCGACGCGAGCAGTACTTC CSVEGIRREQYF
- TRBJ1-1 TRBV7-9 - TGTGCCAGCAGCCCCGGGGAGACAGTAAACACTGAAGCTTTCTTT CASSPGETVNTEAFF
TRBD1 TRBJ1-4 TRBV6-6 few TGTGCCAGCAGCCAAGGGGGCCCCCGAGAAAAACTGTTTTTT CASSQGGPREKLFF
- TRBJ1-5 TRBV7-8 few TGTGCCAGCAGCGCTGGACAGAGGTACGGACCCCAGCATTTT CASSAGQRYGPQHF
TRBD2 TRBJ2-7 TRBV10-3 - TGTGCCATCAGTGAGTCTTCTAGCGGAGACTACAATGAGCAGTACTTC CAISESSSGDYNEQYF
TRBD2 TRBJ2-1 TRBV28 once TGTGCCAGCAGTTTATTTAGCGGGAGGGCCAATGAGCAGTTCTTC CASSLFSGRANEQFF
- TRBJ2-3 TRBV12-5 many TGTGCTAGTGGTCAGCAGGGTAAAGGCACAGATACGCAGTATTTT CASGQQGKGTDTQYF
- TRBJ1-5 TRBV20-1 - TGCAGTGCTTGGGACGGATCCTATAGCAATCAGCCCCAGCATTTT CSAWDGSYSNQPQHF
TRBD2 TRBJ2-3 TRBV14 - TGTGCCAGCAGCACCCGGACTAGCGGGGGGCCTCGCACAGATACGCAGTATTTT CASSTRTSGGPRTDTQYF
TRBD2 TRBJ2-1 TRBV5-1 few TGCGCCAGCAGCCCCCAAGCGGGAATTGATGAGCAGTTCTTC CASSPQAGIDEQFF
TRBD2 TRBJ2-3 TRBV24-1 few TGTGCCACCGCTAGCGGGGGGCTGGAAGCAGATACGCAGTATTTT CATASGGLEADTQYF
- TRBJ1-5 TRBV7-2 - TGTGCCAGCAGCTCCGAGGTCGGTAGGGGCAATCAGCCCCAGCATTTT CASSSEVGRGNQPQHF